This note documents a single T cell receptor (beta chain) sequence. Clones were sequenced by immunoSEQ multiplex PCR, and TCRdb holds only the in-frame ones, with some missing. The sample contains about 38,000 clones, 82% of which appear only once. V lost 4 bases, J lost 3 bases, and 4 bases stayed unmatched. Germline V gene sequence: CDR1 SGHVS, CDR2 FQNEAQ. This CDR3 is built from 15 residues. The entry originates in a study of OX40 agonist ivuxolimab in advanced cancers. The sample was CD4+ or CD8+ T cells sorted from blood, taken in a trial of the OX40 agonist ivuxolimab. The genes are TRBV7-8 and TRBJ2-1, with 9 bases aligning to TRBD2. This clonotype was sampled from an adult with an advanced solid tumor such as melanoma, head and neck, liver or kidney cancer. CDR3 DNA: TGTGCCAGCAGCTATAGCGGGAGTTACTACAATGAGCAGTTCTTC. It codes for CASSYSGSYYNEQFF.